The T cell receptor beta chain described here comes from a study of T cells after yellow fever vaccination. The study's findings and limits: The secondary response showed a weaker magnitude and a faster peak, day 5 versus 15. Abundant clonotypes from the bulk population could contaminate FACS-sorted repertoires.

This clonotype has a count of ten or more. Its matching antigen is unknown. The CDR3 covers 14 residues. Germline CDR1 and CDR2: MGHDK and SYGVNS. V lost 3 bases and J lost 3; bases outside the gene matches: 0. 5'RACE template switching generated TCR cDNA, adding a universal primer site and UMIs. TCRdb re-called the 5' RACE reads through MiXCR, storing one row per CDR3 protein. The sample yields about 260,000 distinct CDR3 sequences, approximately 3.8% seen once. Sequencing was performed on PBMCs, taken 15 days after the yellow fever booster vaccination. The TCR sequence derives from a man younger than 35 who received the YFV17D yellow fever vaccine. V and J are TRBV25-1 and TRBJ2-2; 8 bases map to TRBD1. This CDR3 is CASSDRGHTGELFF. The CDR3 DNA reads as TGTGCCAGCAGTGACAGGGGGCACACCGGGGAGCTGTTTTTT.